This passage covers 19 T cell receptor beta chains from one sample sequenced in a study of identical twins listed by TCRdb under 2016. Libraries were constructed by 5' RACE. The data were produced on an Illumina HiSeq 2000. TCRdb handled the public reads itself, with Q25 trimming in fastp and clone calling in MiXCR, and kept productive beta chains. Each entry merges the rows of one CDR3 protein and shows their most common DNA and genes. Within this sample are roughly 1,500,000 distinct CDR3 sequences, with about 30% of them counted one time only. The ten largest account for about 0.27% of the sample. Sequencing used cord blood. All receptors come from a newborn girl in good health.

This sequence joins TRBV29-1 and TRBJ2-3; a possible D gene is TRBD2 (7 bases). Germline CDR1 SQVTM, CDR2 ANQGSEA. This CDR3 comprises 14 residues. V was shortened by 3 bases and J by 4 bases, with 14 bases between the two germline ends. CDR3 in amino acids: CSVDPGGPADTQYF. Written as DNA, the CDR3 is TGCAGCGTTGACCCGGGGGGCCCCGCAGATACGCAGTATTTT.

This clonotype was found once. A much larger clone lies one base from this, so it may be a read error. The CDR3 bases are TGTGCCAGCAGCCAAGGTTTTAAGAACGAGCAGTACTTC. As protein: CASSQGFKNEQYF. V and J are TRBV4-2 and TRBJ2-7; D uncertain. This CDR3 comprises 13 residues. The V gene's germline CDR1 is LGHNA and CDR2 YNFKEQ. The germline V and J ends were trimmed by 1 base and 5 bases, with 9 bases remaining between them.

The CDR3, as DNA: TGTGCCAGCAGTTCCAAGCTGGGAGATACGCAGTATTTT. This sequence encodes CASSSKLGDTQYF. V gene TRBV6-6 combines with J gene TRBJ2-3; D gene ambiguous. Germline V gives CDR1 MNHNY, CDR2 SVGAGI (reference sequence). V lost 4 bases to trimming and J lost 5 bases, with 10 bases between them. The CDR3 has 13 residues.

In this sample, this clonotype turned up a few times. V usage is TRBV3-1 and J usage is TRBJ2-1; 9 nucleotides match TRBD2. CDR3 length: 18 residues. V shed 6 bases, J shed 5 bases, and the junction held 17 bases outside the gene matches. Per the germline V gene, CDR1 is LGHDT and CDR2 is YNNKEL (reference sequence). The CDR3 DNA reads TGTGCCAGCAGAAAACGGGAAGGAATTCCTAGCGGGGACAATGAGCAGTTCTTC. Protein sequence: CASRKREGIPSGDNEQFF.

The CDR3 loop reads CASSILSGSEQYF. CDR3 coding DNA: TGTGCCAGTAGTATACTTAGCGGGAGCGAGCAGTACTTC. The gene calls are TRBV19 and TRBJ2-4, with 9 bases fitting TRBD2. The end of the DNA is better explained by TRBJ2-7, so the J call may be wrong. The V gene's germline CDR1 is LNHDA and CDR2 SQIVND (reference sequence). This CDR3 spans 13 amino acids.

Only a few counts were recorded for this clonotype. The chain couples TRBV6-6 to TRBJ2-3; 8 bases line up with TRBD1. The V segment lost 7 bases and the J segment 1 base; nucleotides outside the gene matches: 4. The CDR3 totals 14 residues. Germline V gene lookup returns CDR1 MNHNY and CDR2 SVGAGI (reference sequence). The DNA for the CDR3 is TGTGCCAGCACCCGACAGGGGCGCACAGATACGCAGTATTTT. This sequence encodes CASTRQGRTDTQYF.

As to this clonotype: An end of the junction differs from the germline gene, which may be a read error. This rearrangement joins TRBV20-1 to TRBJ1-6, with D tentatively TRBD1 (6 bases). Germline CDR1 is DFQATT and CDR2 is SNEGSKA (reference sequence). The CDR3 contains 12 residues. The CDR3 nucleotides read TGCAGTGCCCCAGGGGCGGGTTCACCCCCCCACTTT. Translation gives CSAPGAGSPPHF.

V is TRBV5-1 and J is TRBJ2-1; D is undetermined. In germline, CDR1 is SGHRS, CDR2 YFSETQ. The CDR3 covers 12 residues. V lost 1 base, J lost 7 bases, and 6 bases lay in between. CDR3 coding DNA: TGCGCCAGCAGCTTGTTACTAAATGAGCAGTTCTTC. Translated: CASSLLLNEQFF.

This clonotype was counted at least ten times. This chain links TRBV20-1 with TRBJ2-1, with TRBD2 as a possible D gene (6 bases). Between the trimmed V and J ends, which lost 0 bases and 0 bases, there was a span of 12 bases. This CDR3 has 16 residues. Germline V gene data show CDR1 as DFQATT and CDR2 as SNEGSKA (reference sequence). CDR3 nucleotide sequence: TGCAGTGCTAGAGATCCTCGGGGGAGCTCCTACAATGAGCAGTTCTTC. It is translated as CSARDPRGSSYNEQFF.

V is TRBV7-9 and J is TRBJ2-1; TRBD2 matches at 8 bases. Germline trimming cut 1 base from V and 4 bases from J; bases unmatched to any gene: 9. CDR1 is SEHNR, CDR2 FQNEAQ, per germline (reference sequence). This CDR3 comprises 17 residues. The CDR3 sequence is CASSLGWTSNTYNEQFF. CDR3 sequence (DNA): TGTGCCAGCAGCTTAGGATGGACTAGCAACACTTACAATGAGCAGTTCTTC. The entire variable domain, with the rest obtained from reference TRBV7-9 and TRBJ2-1, is as follows: DTGVSQNPRHKITKRGQNVTFRCDPISEHNRLYWYRQTLGQGPEFLTYFQNEAQLEKSRLLSDRFSAERPKGSFSTLEIQRTEQGDSAMYLCASSLGWTSNTYNEQFFGPGTRLTVL.

This chain uses TRBV29-1 with TRBJ2-3; D is possibly TRBD2 (5 bases). The CDR3 runs 13 residues. Per the germline V gene, CDR1 is SQVTM and CDR2 is ANQGSEA. Trimming pared 7 bases from V and 10 bases from J, leaving 21 bases between. For the CDR3, the DNA is TGCAGCGCCCTCGAAGCCAGGACTCTAGCGCAGTATTTT. The encoded protein is CSALEARTLAQYF.

CDR3 coding DNA: TGTGCCAGCAGTAACAGGGGGCGGCCGCAAGAGACCCAGTACTTC. It yields the protein CASSNRGRPQETQYF. The chain combines TRBV6-1 with TRBJ2-5, with 9 positions matching TRBD1. The CDR3 length is 15 residues. V lost 5 bases, J lost 2 bases, and 6 bases stayed unmatched. Germline V gives CDR1 MNHNS, CDR2 SASEGT.

V gene TRBV27 combines with J gene TRBJ1-4, with D unresolved. The CDR3 consists of 17 residues. V was cut by 0 bases and J by 1 base, with 12 bases left in between. Germline-derived CDR1 and CDR2 are MNHEY and SMNVEV (reference sequence). This chain's CDR3 is CASSLSRLIGTNEKLFF. In nucleotides, the CDR3 is TGTGCCAGCAGTTTATCGAGGCTCATAGGAACTAATGAAAAACTGTTTTTT.

The CDR3 bases are TGTGCTAGTGTCCTAGGACAGGGGGGGTCCACAGATACGCAGTATTTT. The encoded protein is CASVLGQGGSTDTQYF. The chain joins TRBV12-5 to TRBJ2-3; 10 bases agree with TRBD1. Germline loops: CDR1 LGHNT, CDR2 FRNRAP. This CDR3 is 16 amino acids long. The J segment lost 2 bases and the V segment lost 7 bases, leaving 9 bases of the junction unmatched.

The rearrangement uses TRBV5-1 and TRBJ2-4, with 15 positions matching TRBD2. Germline loops: CDR1 SGHRS, CDR2 YFSETQ. CDR3 length: 16 amino acids. J gave up 7 bases and V 4 bases, and 6 bases lay outside the gene matches. The CDR3 loop is CASSGGLAGGINIQYF. The CDR3 DNA follows: TGCGCCAGCAGCGGCGGACTAGCGGGGGGGATTAACATTCAGTACTTC. Full variable domain (remainder filled in from reference TRBV5-1 and TRBJ2-4): KAGVTQTPRYLIKTRGQQVTLSCSPISGHRSVSWYQQTPGQGLQFLFEYFSETQRNKGNFPGRFSGRQFSNSRSEMNVSTLELGDSALYLCASSGGLAGGINIQYFGAGTRLSVL.

In its sample, this clonotype was seen a few times. V is TRBV2 and J is TRBJ1-5; D not resolved. Germline V CDR1 and CDR2: SNHLY, FYNNEI. The V end lost 6 bases, the J end lost 4 bases, and 13 bases lay between the germline ends. The length of the CDR3 is 14 residues. In nucleotides, the CDR3 is TGTGCCAGCAGCCCCAAAGGACCGAATCAGCCCCAGCATTTT. This sequence encodes CASSPKGPNQPQHF.

The V gene is TRBV6-1, the J gene TRBJ2-1; D gene uncertain. This CDR3 has 14 residues. The germline V gene has CDR1 MNHNS and CDR2 SASEGT. V was clipped by 7 bases and J by 0 bases, with 10 bases between them. CDR3 in amino acids: CASMKMSSYNEQFF. DNA for the CDR3: TGTGCCAGCATGAAAATGAGCTCCTACAATGAGCAGTTCTTC.

This clonotype has just a few counts. This chain uses TRBV11-1 with TRBJ2-1; 10 bases match TRBD2. CDR1 SGHAT and CDR2 FQDESV come from the germline V gene (reference sequence). The CDR3 covers 15 residues. Germline trimming cut 3 bases from V and 6 bases from J; bases unmatched to any gene: 5. CDR3 in amino acids: CASSLKGTSVNEQFF. For the CDR3, the DNA is TGTGCCAGCAGCTTGAAAGGGACTAGCGTCAATGAGCAGTTCTTC.

This clonotype was detected many times. The CDR3 nucleotides are TGCAGTGCTAGGGACTCCACCTACGAGCAGTACTTC. Translating it yields CSARDSTYEQYF. The chain is built from TRBV20-1 and TRBJ2-7, with a possible D match to TRBD2 (5 bases). Germline V gene lookup returns CDR1 DFQATT and CDR2 SNEGSKA (reference sequence). This CDR3 contains 12 residues. Trimming pared 3 bases from V and 2 bases from J, leaving 8 bases between.